These 13 T cell receptor beta chains were sequenced from one sample in a study of patients and donors after allogeneic stem cell transplantation. TCRdb re-analysed the RT-PCR reads in MiXCR, keeping a single row per CDR3 protein. The profile shows 390,000 or so distinct CDR3 sequences, approximately 16% of them singletons. Sequenced material: blood, either unsorted or a sorted T cell fraction (not recorded which). These receptor sequences come from a human donor who was either an allogeneic HSCT recipient or a stem cell or donor lymphocyte infusion donor (not recorded which). It is not recorded whose cells these are; they may come from a transplant donor.

In this sample, this clonotype turned up a few times. The CDR3 loop reads CASSPGLAGGSSYEQYF. The CDR3 nucleotides are TGCGCCAGCAGCCCCGGACTAGCGGGAGGCTCCTCCTACGAGCAGTACTTC. V is TRBV5-1 and J is TRBJ2-7, with 14 nucleotides matching TRBD2. The CDR3 length is 17 residues. The junction had 6 bases not matched to a gene; V was cut back by 4 bases and J by 0 bases. Per the germline V gene, CDR1 is SGHRS and CDR2 is YFSETQ.

The V gene is TRBV25-1, the J gene TRBJ1-2; D may be TRBD1 (6 bases). The CDR3 consists of 13 residues. V was cut by 3 bases and J by 8 bases, with 13 bases left in between. The V gene's germline CDR1 is MGHDK and CDR2 SYGVNS. CDR3 DNA: TGTGCCAGCAGTGACGGACAGACGAGGGGCTACACCTTC. It yields the protein CASSDGQTRGYTF.

The table lists this clonotype with a few counts. This chain connects TRBV3-1 to TRBJ1-1; D gene uncertain. The V end was cut by 6 bases, the J end by 2 bases, with 4 bases between. CDR3 length: 11 amino acids. Germline V lookup: CDR1 LGHDT, CDR2 YNNKEL (reference sequence). CDR3 in DNA: TGTGCCAGCAGACACAACACTGAAGCTTTCTTT. Its translation is CASRHNTEAFF.

The rearrangement joins TRBV5-1 to TRBJ2-7; no definite D call. Germline CDR1 SGHRS, CDR2 YFSETQ. The CDR3 consists of 12 residues. V shed 0 bases and J shed 7 bases, with 8 bases lying between them. CDR3 residues: CASSLDGPEQYF. In DNA, the CDR3 is TGCGCCAGCAGCTTGGATGGTCCTGAGCAGTACTTC.

This clonotype was counted between two and nine times. The chain uses TRBV11-2 and TRBJ1-2; D is ambiguous. V lost 5 bases, J lost 8 bases, and 15 bases lay in between. Germline CDR1 is SGHAT and CDR2 is FQNNGV. The CDR3 contains 13 residues. DNA for the CDR3: TGTGCCAGCAGCATCCCGGGAGGCCAAGGCTACACCTTC. Protein product: CASSIPGGQGYTF.

The rearrangement links TRBV10-3 to TRBJ2-3; D remains ambiguous. The germline CDR1 and CDR2 sequences are ENHRY and SYGVKD. The CDR3 runs 13 residues. V lost 3 bases and J 2 bases, leaving 6 bases between the germline ends. The CDR3 nucleotides are TGTGCCATCAGTGACTCTTTCACAGATACGCAGTATTTT. Amino acids: CAISDSFTDTQYF.

The gene calls are TRBV7-2 and TRBJ2-1; D might be TRBD2 (6 bases). CDR1 SGHTA and CDR2 FQGNSA come from the germline V gene. This CDR3 is 16 amino acids long. V was shortened by 2 bases and J by 4 bases, with 15 bases between the two germline ends. CDR3 nucleotide sequence: TGTGCCAGCAGCTTAAACGGGAGCCCTAAATACAATGAGCAGTTCTTC. It specifies CASSLNGSPKYNEQFF.

This clonotype was found many times. J is TRBJ1-2 and V is TRBV6-2 or TRBV6-3; D may be TRBD1 (6 bases). Trimming pared 4 bases from V and 4 bases from J, leaving 10 bases between. The germline CDR1 and CDR2 sequences are MNHEY and SVGEGT. The CDR3 covers 13 residues. CDR3: CASSSGHFYGYTF. The CDR3 region has the DNA TGTGCCAGCAGTTCGGGACATTTCTATGGCTACACCTTC.

CDR3 residues: CASSFSQINRDEDGYTF. CDR3 DNA: TGTGCCAGCAGCTTTAGTCAGATAAATAGAGACGAGGATGGCTACACCTTC. The V gene is TRBV11-2, the J gene TRBJ1-2; D is unclear. V was cut by 3 bases and J by 6 bases, with 23 bases left in between. CDR1 SGHAT and CDR2 FQNNGV come from the germline V gene. This CDR3 comprises 17 residues.

The DNA of the CDR3 is TGTGCCAGCAGTTACAGGGGGCAAGGCACCGGGGAGCTGTTTTTT. The encoded protein is CASSYRGQGTGELFF. V is TRBV12-3 or TRBV12-4 and J is TRBJ2-2, with 9 nucleotides matching TRBD1. V shed 4 bases, J shed 4 bases, and the junction held 4 bases outside the gene matches. The CDR3 has 15 residues.

Ten or more counts support this clonotype. The genes are TRBV4-2 and TRBJ2-7; D is perhaps TRBD2 (6 bases). Trimming pared 1 base from V and 3 bases from J, leaving 10 bases between. Germline assignment: CDR1 LGHNA and CDR2 YNFKEQ. The CDR3 loop spans 14 amino acids. For the CDR3, the DNA is TGTGCCAGCAGCCAAGTCAGGAGGGACTACGAGCAGTACTTC. Translating it yields CASSQVRRDYEQYF.

This rearrangement joins TRBV3-1 to TRBJ2-7; no firm D call. The germline CDR1 and CDR2 sequences are LGHDT and YNNKEL (reference sequence). CDR3 length equals 14 residues. V was trimmed by 0 bases and J by 3 bases, leaving 9 bases between them. The CDR3 region has the DNA TGTGCCAGCAGCCAAGAAGGGCCGTTCTACGAGCAGTACTTC. It codes for CASSQEGPFYEQYF.

This clonotype has a count of ten or more. The chain employs TRBV6-4 and TRBJ2-2, with D possibly TRBD1 on 5 matching bases. CDR3 length: 15 residues. Looked up from germline, CDR1 is MRHNA and CDR2 is SNTAGT. Trimming stripped 6 bases from V and 0 bases from J, with 11 bases between. The CDR3 sequence: CASSPQASNTGELFF. In DNA, the CDR3 is TGTGCCAGCAGCCCACAGGCCTCGAACACCGGGGAGCTGTTTTTT.